Shown below are 6 T cell receptor beta chains from a single sample sequenced in a study of monozygotic twins with inflammatory bowel disease. TCRdb reprocessed the 5' RACE reads and stores each CDR3 protein as one record, lacking DNA. Recorded here are roughly 150,000 distinct CDR3 sequences; the top ten clones represent 2.8%. Input material: blood. These receptors came from a human donor with ulcerative colitis or Crohn's disease, or a healthy co-twin of an affected twin (not recorded which).

The chain recombines TRBV11-2 with TRBJ2-3. Looked up from germline, CDR1 is SGHAT and CDR2 is FQNNGV. This CDR3 region has 13 residues. CDR3 sequence reads: CASRATSTDTQYF. Drawing the rest from reference TRBV11-2 and TRBJ2-3, the complete variable domain is EAGVAQSPRYKIIEKRQSVAFWCNPISGHATLYWYQQILGQGPKLLIQFQNNGVVDDSQLPKDRFSAERLKGVDSTLKIQPAKLEDSAVYLCASRATSTDTQYFGPGTRLTVL.

The chain joins TRBV19 to TRBJ2-7; there is no DNA to check the TCRdb D call of TRBD2. The CDR3 length is 16 residues. CDR1 is LNHDA, CDR2 SQIVND, per germline (reference sequence). CDR3 protein: CASSRQGLAGTYEQYF.

The chain carries TRBV4-3 and TRBJ2-1; the TCRdb D gene call, TRBD2, has no DNA to confirm it. Germline CDR1 is LGHNA and CDR2 is YSLEER. The CDR3 totals 17 residues. Here the CDR3 reads CASSPHPGLAGLREQFF.

The chain employs TRBV10-3 and TRBJ2-7; there is no DNA to check the TCRdb D call of TRBD1. There are 15 residues in the CDR3. Germline CDR1 is ENHRY and CDR2 is SYGVKD. The CDR3 reads CAISDRTGGSYEQYF.

V is TRBV5-1 and J is TRBJ1-1. Germline CDR1 SGHRS, CDR2 YFSETQ. The CDR3 is 13 amino acids. This chain's CDR3 is CASSLAEDTEAFF.

CDR3: CASSQRGAVRGSSYNSPLHF. The chain links TRBV14 to TRBJ1-6; absent DNA, TCRdb's TRBD1 call cannot be checked. The germline gives CDR1 SGHDN, CDR2 FVKESK. The CDR3 consists of 20 residues.